These 18 T cell receptor beta chains were all obtained from the same sample, sequenced in a study of T cells in Graves' hyperthyroidism and ophthalmopathy. From RNA transcripts, TCR beta CDR3 regions were amplified. Researchers ran a first-round RT-PCR on the TCR CDR3 using the HTBI primer set. One entry per CDR3 protein, called by TCRdb with MiXCR from the multiplex PCR reads. The data hold a few hundred thousand distinct CDR3 sequences, with about a sixth observed a single time. Sequencing was done on a sample of blood. Every receptor here comes from a woman aged 18-29 years with Graves' hyperthyroidism.

In its sample, this clonotype was seen many times. CDR3 nucleotide sequence: TGTGCCAGCAGCTTAGACCTTGGGAGCTACGAGCAGTACTTC. As protein: CASSLDLGSYEQYF. This rearrangement joins TRBV7-9 to TRBJ2-7, with a weak D call TRBD2 (5 bases). The germline V and J ends were trimmed by 1 base and 3 bases, with 10 bases remaining between them. This CDR3 region has 14 residues. Looked up from germline, CDR1 is SEHNR and CDR2 is FQNEAQ (reference sequence).

At least ten counts were recorded for this clonotype. The gene calls are TRBV28 and TRBJ2-7, with D maybe TRBD2 (6 bases). The germline gives CDR1 MDHEN, CDR2 SYDVKM. The CDR3 runs to 12 residues. V was clipped by 5 bases and J by 6 bases, with 11 bases between them. The chain's CDR3 is CASSREAGEQYF. DNA of the CDR3: TGTGCCAGCAGTAGAGAAGCGGGCGAGCAGTACTTC.

The chain has TRBV5-1 and TRBJ2-1; D is unresolved. V shed 0 bases and J shed 2 bases, with 6 bases lying between them. The CDR3 consists of 14 residues. Germline values: CDR1 SGHRS, CDR2 YFSETQ. CDR3 sequence (DNA): TGCGCCAGCAGCTTGGGAATAACCTACAATGAGCAGTTCTTC. Translated: CASSLGITYNEQFF.

At least ten counts were recorded for this clonotype. The V and J genes are TRBV12-3 or TRBV12-4 and TRBJ2-7; D call uncertain. V was cut by 1 base and J by 7 bases, with 5 bases left in between. The CDR3 has 11 residues. CDR3 DNA sequence: TGTGCCAGCAGTTTAGGTCCAGAGCAGTACTTC. Translating gives CASSLGPEQYF.

This clonotype was detected ten times or more. The V and J genes are TRBV7-2 and TRBJ2-1; D is ambiguous. The CDR3 sequence is 13 residues long. V lost 5 bases and J lost 10, with 15 bases in between. Per germline, CDR1 SGHTA and CDR2 FQGNSA. The chain's CDR3 is CASSPMARIEQFF. The CDR3 coding sequence is TGTGCCAGCAGCCCAATGGCCCGAATCGAGCAGTTCTTC.

Regarding this clonotype: This clone may be a read error of a much larger clone one base away. CDR3 sequence: CASSHGGSPYNEQFF. DNA of the CDR3: TGTGCCAGCAGCCACGGCGGGAGCCCCTACAATGAGCAGTTCTTC. This chain links TRBV3-1 with TRBJ2-1, with 7 bases aligning to TRBD2. Germline lookup yields CDR1 LGHDT and CDR2 YNNKEL (reference sequence). The CDR3 is made up of 15 amino acids. The junction had 4 bases not matched to a gene; V was cut back by 3 bases and J by 2 bases.

Ten or more counts support this clonotype. The chain is built from TRBV20-1 and TRBJ1-5; D not certain. Between the trimmed V and J ends, which lost 0 bases and 5 bases, there was a span of 14 bases. The germline CDR1 and CDR2 sequences are DFQATT and SNEGSKA (reference sequence). This CDR3 region has 15 residues. The CDR3 sequence is CSARDTWASDQPQHF. CDR3 DNA sequence: TGCAGTGCTAGAGATACTTGGGCATCCGATCAGCCCCAGCATTTT.

A few counts support this clonotype. The V call is TRBV5-1, the J call TRBJ2-5; 7 nucleotides align to TRBD1. The CDR3 has 16 residues. The germline V gene has CDR1 SGHRS and CDR2 YFSETQ. V shed 5 bases, J shed 4 bases, and the junction held 14 bases outside the gene matches. CDR3 sequence reads: CASRPAYRGLGETQYF. CDR3 DNA: TGCGCCAGCAGACCTGCATACAGGGGCCTAGGAGAGACCCAGTACTTC.

This chain links TRBV20-1 with TRBJ2-3, with TRBD2 matching 9 bases. The J segment lost 1 base and the V segment lost 3 bases, leaving 5 bases of the junction unmatched. CDR1 and CDR2 (germline): DFQATT, SNEGSKA (reference sequence). The CDR3 extends over 15 amino acids. Written as DNA, the CDR3 is TGCAGTGCTAGTCATCTAGCGGGGCGCACAGATACGCAGTATTTT. Protein: CSASHLAGRTDTQYF.

This clonotype was counted at least ten times. The genes are TRBV28 and TRBJ2-7; D call uncertain. The CDR3 covers 14 residues. With 3 bases removed from V and 2 bases from J, the gap between germline ends came to 11 bases. The germline V gene has CDR1 MDHEN and CDR2 SYDVKM. The CDR3 sequence: CASSLAPVPYEQYF. The CDR3 nucleotides are TGTGCCAGCAGTTTGGCCCCAGTCCCCTACGAGCAGTACTTC.

There are many counts of this clonotype. The chain couples TRBV29-1 to TRBJ1-1; 11 bases agree with TRBD1. Germline CDR1 reads SQVTM; CDR2 reads ANQGSEA. Trimming took 4 bases from V and 5 from J; bases not matched to a gene: 6. This CDR3 region has 14 residues. The CDR3 coding sequence is TGCAGCGTTGTGGGACAGGGGGTAGGAACTGAAGCTTTCTTT. It specifies CSVVGQGVGTEAFF. Looking up the rest from reference TRBV29-1 and TRBJ1-1 gives the full variable domain: SAVISQKPSRDICQRGTSLTIQCQVDSQVTMMFWYRQQPGQSLTLIATANQGSEATYESGFVIDKFPISRPNLTFSTLTVSNMSPEDSSIYLCSVVGQGVGTEAFFGQGTRLTVV.

This clonotype was counted between two and nine times. V usage is TRBV19 and J usage is TRBJ1-5, with a possible D match to TRBD1 (6 bases). With 7 bases removed from V and 0 bases from J, the gap between germline ends came to 16 bases. The CDR3 is made up of 16 amino acids. Germline lookup yields CDR1 LNHDA and CDR2 SQIVND (reference sequence). Written as DNA, the CDR3 is TGTGCCAGTATCGGGGGGGCGCTTGGTAGCAATCAGCCCCAGCATTTT. Its translation is CASIGGALGSNQPQHF.

The gene calls are TRBV20-1 and TRBJ2-7; 10 nucleotides match TRBD1. This CDR3 spans 14 amino acids. The junction had 11 bases not matched to a gene; V was cut back by 6 bases and J by 6 bases. Per the germline V gene, CDR1 is DFQATT and CDR2 is SNEGSKA (reference sequence). The CDR3 bases are TGCAGTGCCCCCCTCGGGACAGGGGTAGGCGAGCAGTACTTC. Its translation is CSAPLGTGVGEQYF.

This clonotype has only a few counts. The chain links TRBV19 to TRBJ2-1; D uncertain. Trimming cost V 2 bases and J 5 bases, with 16 bases left between them. The germline CDR1 and CDR2 sequences are LNHDA and SQIVND (reference sequence). The CDR3 sequence is 16 residues long. DNA of the CDR3: TGTGCCAGTAGTATATTTGTGACTCTAGGGAACAATGAGCAGTTCTTC. Amino acid sequence: CASSIFVTLGNNEQFF.

The sample holds many counts of this clonotype. The V and J genes are TRBV3-1 and TRBJ2-1; the D gene could be TRBD1 or TRBD2 (5 bases each). The germline gives CDR1 LGHDT, CDR2 YNNKEL (reference sequence). V lost 1 base, J lost 8 bases, and 12 bases lay in between. CDR3 length: 14 residues. Here the CDR3 reads CASSQVRGSHEQFF. CDR3 nucleotide sequence: TGTGCCAGCAGCCAAGTACGGGGCTCACATGAGCAGTTCTTC.

This clonotype came up a few times. This chain uses TRBV7-9 with TRBJ2-1; D may match TRBD1 or TRBD2 (5 bases each). The CDR3 consists of 16 residues. Deletions cut 4 bases from V and 3 bases from J, with 16 bases between. Germline loops: CDR1 SEHNR, CDR2 FQNEAQ (reference sequence). The CDR3 protein is CASSSNFGGSYNEQFF. In nucleotides, the CDR3 is TGTGCCAGCAGCTCCAATTTTGGGGGAAGCTACAATGAGCAGTTCTTC.

This clonotype was recorded a few times. V usage is TRBV29-1 and J usage is TRBJ2-2; a possible D gene is TRBD2 (7 bases). Germline V gene sequence: CDR1 SQVTM, CDR2 ANQGSEA. V lost 1 base and J lost 3, with 12 bases in between. There are 15 residues in the CDR3. The CDR3 loop reads CSVEVGGAHTGELFF. Here the CDR3 DNA reads TGCAGCGTTGAAGTTGGGGGGGCCCACACCGGGGAGCTGTTTTTT.

This chain uses TRBV9 with TRBJ2-4; tentative D call: TRBD1 (6 bases). Deletions cut 2 bases from V and 4 bases from J, with 10 bases between. The CDR3 consists of 14 residues. In germline, CDR1 is SGDLS, CDR2 YYNGEE. CDR3 amino acids: CASSVTGNKNIQYF. CDR3 sequence (DNA): TGTGCCAGCAGCGTTACAGGGAATAAAAACATTCAGTACTTC.